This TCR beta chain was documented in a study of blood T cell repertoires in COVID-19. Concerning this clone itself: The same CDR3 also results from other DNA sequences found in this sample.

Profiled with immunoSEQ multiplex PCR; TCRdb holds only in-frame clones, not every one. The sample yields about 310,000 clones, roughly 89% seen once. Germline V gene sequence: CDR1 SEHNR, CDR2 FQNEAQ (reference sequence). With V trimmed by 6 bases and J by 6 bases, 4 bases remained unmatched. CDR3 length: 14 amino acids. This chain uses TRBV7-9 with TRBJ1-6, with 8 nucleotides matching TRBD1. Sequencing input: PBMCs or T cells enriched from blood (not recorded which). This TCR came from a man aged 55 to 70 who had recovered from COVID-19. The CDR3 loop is CASSRGQGNSPLHF. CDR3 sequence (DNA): TGTGCCAGCAGTCGCGGACAGGGTAATTCACCCCTCCACTTT.